This T cell receptor (beta chain) was found in a study of blood T cell repertoires in COVID-19. In the study's own analysis: Estimates of nucleated cell counts were drawn from the amplification of reference gene primers. TCRdb's table, derived via immunoSEQ multiplex PCR, lists solely in-frame clones and lacks some. The V and J calls and clone size are taken from that table; D and trimming were inferred from the DNA. The table includes about 200,000 clones, approximately 80% detected once. V was clipped by 5 bases and J by 10 bases; unmatched bases: 6. The germline CDR1 and CDR2 sequences are MDHEN and SYDVKM. The CDR3 contains 15 residues.

This TCR came from a woman over 75 with COVID-19, enrolled during active disease. V usage is TRBV28 and J usage is TRBJ2-1; 15 bases map to TRBD2. The sample taken for sequencing was peripheral blood. The CDR3 reads CASSGLAGGRVEQFF. Written as DNA, the CDR3 is TGTGCCAGCAGTGGACTAGCGGGGGGGCGGGTCGAGCAGTTCTTC.